This TCR beta chain derives from a study of shared clonotypes between healthy human individuals. Study findings and constraints: Richness estimates generally favored naive over memory subsets.

On this clone itself: Its antigen remains unidentified.

V shed 2 bases and J shed 3 bases, with 11 bases lying between them. Germline V gene sequence: CDR1 SGHAT, CDR2 FQNNGV. This CDR3 contains 14 residues. Generated by immunoSEQ multiplex PCR, the TCRdb table keeps only in-frame clones and is missing some. The sample lists 2 million to 3 million clones; roughly 93% were seen once. Sequenced: naive CD4+ T cells from PBMCs. Noted subset: CD45RA+ positively selected. V and J are TRBV11-2 and TRBJ2-7; D is ambiguous. This receptor was obtained from a man aged 18 to 30 in good health. Some clones in this sample may be carry-over from other donors' samples. The DNA of the CDR3 is TGTGCCAGCAGCTTATTCCTGTCCCGCTACGAGCAGTACTTC. The encoded protein is CASSLFLSRYEQYF.